The source of this T cell receptor beta chain is a study of T cell repertoires in cytomegalovirus infection. Across the whole study: Carrying CMV and the relevant HLA type showed in public TCR beta signatures. Study results and limitations: Pooled public TCR beta family frequency picked out CMV carriers with the relevant HLA. HLA-C-restricted TCR beta clonotypes specific for CMV led the ex vivo response.

This clonotype was detected only a few times. Its cognate antigen is unknown. A single record per CDR3 protein comes from TCRdb applying MiXCR to the reads. The table includes around 260,000 distinct CDR3 sequences, roughly a quarter detected once. V lost 3 bases and J 0 bases, leaving 8 bases between the germline ends. This CDR3 spans 15 amino acids. The V gene's germline CDR1 is SGHVS and CDR2 FQNEAQ. The chain carries TRBV7-8 and TRBJ2-2; D is tentatively TRBD1 or TRBD2 (5 bases each). The receptor's source is a human donor in good health (CMV status not recorded). Some clones in this sample may be carry-over from other donors' samples. The sample taken for sequencing was PBMCs. The CDR3 nucleotides are TGTGCCAGCAGCTTGGGACGGACGAACACCGGGGAGCTGTTTTTT. Translating it yields CASSLGRTNTGELFF.